The 6 T cell receptor beta chains below were found in one sample sequenced in a study of Ad26.COV2.S vaccination and SARS-CoV-2 variants. Sample treatment: around 19 received Ad26.COV2.S at low or high dose, single or two shots; five or six received placebo; per-sample allocation not given. Collection of the samples took place on day 63 after the first injection of vaccine or placebo. Measured with immunoSEQ multiplex PCR; TCRdb has only the in-frame clones, and not every one. This table holds 360,000 or so clones, around 90% found once. Source: peripheral blood, taken in a trial of Ad26.COV2.S vaccine versus placebo. The receptors were sampled from a person between 18 and 65 years old who received the Ad26.COV2.S COVID-19 vaccine or a placebo.

The V gene is TRBV5-4, the J gene TRBJ1-2; no firm D call. Germline CDR1 and CDR2: SGHNT and YYREEE (reference sequence). Between the trimmed V and J ends, which lost 0 bases and 0 bases, there was a span of 6 bases. The CDR3 consists of 14 residues. CDR3 sequence reads: CASSLGTSNYGYTF. For the CDR3, the DNA is TGTGCCAGCAGCTTGGGAACCTCTAACTATGGCTACACCTTC.

The chain joins TRBV19 to TRBJ2-2; D gene ambiguous. Germline loops: CDR1 LNHDA, CDR2 SQIVND (reference sequence). Trimming removed 7 bases from V and 0 bases from J, with 15 bases in between. This CDR3 is 16 amino acids long. The chain's CDR3 is CASTPFKNANTGELFF. The CDR3 DNA is TGTGCCAGTACCCCATTTAAGAACGCGAACACCGGGGAGCTGTTTTTT.

J is TRBJ2-7 and V is TRBV3-1 (or the pseudogene TRBV3-2); tentative D call: TRBD2 (5 bases). CDR1 LGHDT and CDR2 YNNKEL come from the germline V gene (reference sequence). Trimming stripped 2 bases from V and 0 bases from J, with 17 bases between. The CDR3 is made up of 17 amino acids. CDR3 sequence (DNA): TGTGCCAGCAGCCAATTCGACTACCCCGACCCCTCCTACGAGCAGTACTTC. It codes for CASSQFDYPDPSYEQYF.

The CDR3 protein is CASRQGVEQFF. The CDR3 bases are TGTGCCAGCAGACAGGGGGTAGAGCAGTTCTTC. The chain uses TRBV7-2 and TRBJ2-1; 8 bases are shared with TRBD1. Trimming cost V 6 bases and J 10 bases; bases outside gene matches: 2. CDR3 length equals 11 residues. Per the germline V gene, CDR1 is SGHTA and CDR2 is FQGNSA.

The sample holds one count of this clone. The V call is TRBV4-2, the J call TRBJ1-5; 8 bases fit TRBD1. V lost 1 base and J lost 4; bases outside the gene matches: 0. Germline V gives CDR1 LGHNA, CDR2 YNFKEQ. This CDR3 region has 14 residues. This CDR3 is CASSQGTGNQPQHF. CDR3 coding DNA: TGTGCCAGCAGCCAAGGGACAGGGAATCAGCCCCAGCATTTT.

The chain joins TRBV10-3 to TRBJ2-3; no clear D. This CDR3 comprises 14 residues. Deletions cut 2 bases from V and 0 bases from J, with 6 bases between. Per the germline V gene, CDR1 is ENHRY and CDR2 is SYGVKD. Here the CDR3 reads CAISEKSSTDTQYF. CDR3 bases: TGTGCCATCAGTGAGAAGTCTAGCACAGATACGCAGTATTTT.